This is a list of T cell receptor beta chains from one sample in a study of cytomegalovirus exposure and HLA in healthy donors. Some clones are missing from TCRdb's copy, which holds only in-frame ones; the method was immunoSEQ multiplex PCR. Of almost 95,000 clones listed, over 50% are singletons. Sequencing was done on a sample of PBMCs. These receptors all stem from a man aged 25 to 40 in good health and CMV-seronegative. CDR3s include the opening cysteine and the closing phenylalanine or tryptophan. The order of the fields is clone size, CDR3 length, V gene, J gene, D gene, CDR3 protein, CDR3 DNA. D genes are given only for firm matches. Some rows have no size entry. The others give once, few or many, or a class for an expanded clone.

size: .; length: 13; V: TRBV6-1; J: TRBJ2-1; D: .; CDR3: CASSEEVQWEQFF; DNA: TGTGCCAGCAGTGAAGAAGTCCAGTGGGAGCAGTTCTTC
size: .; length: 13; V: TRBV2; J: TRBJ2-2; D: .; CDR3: CASSVQNTGELFF; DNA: TGTGCCAGCAGCGTACAGAACACCGGGGAGCTGTTTTTT
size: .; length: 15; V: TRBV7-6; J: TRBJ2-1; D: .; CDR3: CASSLAAQMNNEQFF; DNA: TGTGCCAGCAGCTTAGCTGCCCAGATGAACAATGAGCAGTTCTTC
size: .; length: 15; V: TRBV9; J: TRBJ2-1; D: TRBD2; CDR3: CASSASGKFSDEQFF; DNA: TGTGCCAGCAGCGCTAGCGGGAAGTTTTCCGATGAGCAGTTCTTC
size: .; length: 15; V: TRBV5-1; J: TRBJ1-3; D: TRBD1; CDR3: CASSVQGAKGNTIYF; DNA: TGCGCCAGCAGCGTACAGGGGGCGAAAGGAAACACCATATATTTT
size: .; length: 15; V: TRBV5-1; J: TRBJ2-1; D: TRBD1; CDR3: CASSLDRGRFNEQFF; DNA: TGCGCCAGCAGCTTGGACAGGGGGCGGTTCAATGAGCAGTTCTTC
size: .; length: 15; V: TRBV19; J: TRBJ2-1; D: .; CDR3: CASSIRGSSYNEQFF; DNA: TGTGCCAGTAGTATCCGGGGAAGTTCCTACAATGAGCAGTTCTTC
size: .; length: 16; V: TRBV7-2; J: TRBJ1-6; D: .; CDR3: CASSLARPARNSPLHF; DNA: TGTGCCAGCAGCTTAGCCAGGCCAGCAAGAAATTCACCCCTCCACTTT
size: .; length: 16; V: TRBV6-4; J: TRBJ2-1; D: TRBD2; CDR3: CASSDGRLAGHNEQFF; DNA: TGTGCCAGCAGTGACGGAAGACTAGCGGGACACAATGAGCAGTTCTTC
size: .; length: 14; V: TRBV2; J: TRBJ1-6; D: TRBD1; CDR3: CASSAPDRASPLHF; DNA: TGTGCCAGCAGTGCCCCGGACAGGGCTTCACCCCTCCACTTT
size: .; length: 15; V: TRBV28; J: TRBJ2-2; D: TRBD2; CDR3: CASTLGLAGTGELFF; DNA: TGTGCCAGCACCCTCGGACTAGCGGGCACCGGGGAGCTGTTTTTT
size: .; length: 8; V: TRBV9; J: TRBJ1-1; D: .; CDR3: CASSPGIF; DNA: TGTGCCAGCAGCCCCGGTATCTTT
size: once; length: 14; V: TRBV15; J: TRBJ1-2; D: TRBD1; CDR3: CATTGTEYAYGYTF; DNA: TGTGCCACCACCGGGACAGAATATGCCTATGGCTACACCTTC
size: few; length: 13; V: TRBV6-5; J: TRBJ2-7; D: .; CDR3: CASSYRTGLEQYF; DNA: TGTGCCAGCAGTTACAGGACGGGACTCGAGCAGTACTTC
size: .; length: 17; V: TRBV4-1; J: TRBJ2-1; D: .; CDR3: CASSQDLAESSYNEQFF; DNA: TGCGCCAGCAGCCAAGATCTTGCGGAAAGCTCCTACAATGAGCAGTTCTTC
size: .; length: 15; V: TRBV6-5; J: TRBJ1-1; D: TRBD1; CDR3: CASSDFDRGGTEAFF; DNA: TGTGCCAGCAGCGACTTCGACAGGGGGGGGACTGAAGCTTTCTTT
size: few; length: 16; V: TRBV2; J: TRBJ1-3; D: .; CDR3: CAGGRGDPVSGNTIYF; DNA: TGTGCCGGAGGGAGGGGAGATCCGGTCTCTGGAAACACCATATATTTT
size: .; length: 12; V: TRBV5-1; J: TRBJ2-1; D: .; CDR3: CASSLSGDEQFF; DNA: TGCGCCAGCAGCTTATCGGGAGATGAGCAGTTCTTC
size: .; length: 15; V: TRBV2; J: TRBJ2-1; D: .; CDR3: CASSLQGFPYNEQFF; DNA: TGTGCCAGCAGTCTACAGGGATTCCCCTACAATGAGCAGTTCTTC
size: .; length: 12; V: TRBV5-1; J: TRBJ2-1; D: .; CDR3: CASSTPSNEQFF; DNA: TGCGCCAGCAGCACCCCCAGCAATGAGCAGTTCTTC
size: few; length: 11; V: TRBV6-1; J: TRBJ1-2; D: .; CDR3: CASSYNRLYTF; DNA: TGTGCCAGCAGTTACAACAGGCTCTACACCTTC
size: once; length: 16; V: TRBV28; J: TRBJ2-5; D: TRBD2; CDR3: CASSTPSGSGRETQYF; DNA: TGTGCCAGCAGTACTCCTAGCGGGAGTGGTCGAGAGACCCAGTACTTC
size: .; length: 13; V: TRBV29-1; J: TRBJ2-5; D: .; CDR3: CSVETGLQETQYF; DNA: TGCAGCGTTGAAACAGGCCTACAAGAGACTCAGTACTTC
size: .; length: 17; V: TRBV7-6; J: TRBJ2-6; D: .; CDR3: CASSLGQPLSGANVLTF; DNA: TGTGCCAGCAGCCTAGGACAGCCACTCTCTGGGGCCAACGTCCTGACTTTC
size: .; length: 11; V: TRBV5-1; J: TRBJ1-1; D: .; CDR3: CASNLGAEAFF; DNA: TGCGCCAGCAACCTCGGGGCTGAAGCTTTCTTT
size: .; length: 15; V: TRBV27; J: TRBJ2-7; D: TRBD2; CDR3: CASRGLAGVTNEQYF; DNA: TGTGCCAGCAGGGGACTAGCGGGAGTGACGAACGAGCAGTACTTC
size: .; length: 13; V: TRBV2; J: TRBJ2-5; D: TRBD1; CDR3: CASSGTGVETQYF; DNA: TGTGCCAGCAGTGGGACAGGGGTGGAGACCCAGTACTTC
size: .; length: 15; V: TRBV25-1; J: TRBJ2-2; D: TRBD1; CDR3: CASSRDRARSGELFF; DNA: TGTGCCAGCAGCCGGGACAGGGCTCGGAGCGGGGAGCTGTTTTTT
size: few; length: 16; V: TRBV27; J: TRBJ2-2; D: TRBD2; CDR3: CASRRGGSGYPGELFF; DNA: TGTGCCAGCAGGAGGGGAGGTAGCGGGTACCCCGGGGAGCTGTTTTTT
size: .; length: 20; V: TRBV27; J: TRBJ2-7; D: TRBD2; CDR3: CASSLRTSGGAGVSSYEQYF; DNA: TGTGCCAGCAGTTTACGGACTAGCGGGGGGGCAGGTGTTAGCTCCTACGAGCAGTACTTC
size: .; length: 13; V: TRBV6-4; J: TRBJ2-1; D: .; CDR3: CASSDGSRGEQFF; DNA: TGTGCCAGCAGTGACGGATCCCGGGGTGAGCAGTTCTTC
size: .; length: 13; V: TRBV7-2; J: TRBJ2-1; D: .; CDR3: CASSLTRYNEQFF; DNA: TGTGCCAGCAGCTTAACCAGGTACAATGAGCAGTTCTTC
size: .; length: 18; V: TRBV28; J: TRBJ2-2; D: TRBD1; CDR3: CASSFGTGAPENTGELFF; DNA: TGTGCCAGCAGTTTCGGGACAGGGGCCCCAGAGAACACCGGGGAGCTGTTTTTT
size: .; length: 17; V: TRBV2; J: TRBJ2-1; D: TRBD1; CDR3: CASSEAFPGTGYNEQFF; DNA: TGTGCCAGCAGTGAAGCCTTCCCCGGGACAGGTTACAATGAGCAGTTCTTC
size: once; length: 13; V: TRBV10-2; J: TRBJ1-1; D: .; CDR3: CASTATLNTEAFF; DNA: TGCGCCAGCACCGCGACTCTGAACACTGAAGCTTTCTTT